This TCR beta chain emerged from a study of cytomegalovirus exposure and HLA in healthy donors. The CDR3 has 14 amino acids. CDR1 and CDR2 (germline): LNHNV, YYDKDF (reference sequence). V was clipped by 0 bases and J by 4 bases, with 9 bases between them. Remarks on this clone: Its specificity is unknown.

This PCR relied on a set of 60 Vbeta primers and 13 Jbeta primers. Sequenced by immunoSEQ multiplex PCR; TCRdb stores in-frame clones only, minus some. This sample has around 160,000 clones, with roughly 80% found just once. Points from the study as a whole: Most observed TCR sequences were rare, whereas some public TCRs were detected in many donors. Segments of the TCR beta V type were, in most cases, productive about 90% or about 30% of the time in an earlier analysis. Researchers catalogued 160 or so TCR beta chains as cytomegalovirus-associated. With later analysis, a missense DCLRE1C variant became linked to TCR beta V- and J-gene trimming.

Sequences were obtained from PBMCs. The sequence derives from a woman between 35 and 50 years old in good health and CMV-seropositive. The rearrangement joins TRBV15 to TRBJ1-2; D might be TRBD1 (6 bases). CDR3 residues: CATSRDSGAYGYTF. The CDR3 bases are TGTGCCACCAGCAGAGATTCAGGGGCCTATGGCTACACCTTC.